A single sample is the source of the 18 T cell receptor beta chains below, sequenced in a study of T-cell reconstitution after alpha-beta-depleted transplantation in children. Library preparation (for TCRbeta) was performed with unique molecular identifiers. TCRdb analysed the PCR reads with MiXCR anew, one entry per CDR3 protein. This table holds roughly 590,000 distinct CDR3 sequences, roughly 17% found once. Sequences were derived from PBMCs from the stem cell graft donor, sampled from the stem cell graft. The receptors here all came from a human donor who donated a stem cell graft to a child with acute myeloid leukemia.

This clonotype was seen a few times. The chain carries TRBV12-3 or TRBV12-4 and TRBJ1-1; weak D call: TRBD1 (5 bases). Trimming took 2 bases from V and 10 from J, leaving 14 bases between them. The CDR3 has 13 residues. CDR3 in amino acids: CASSLSGASVAFF. The CDR3 region has the DNA TGTGCCAGCAGTTTATCCGGGGCGTCGGTAGCTTTCTTT.

This clonotype was counted ten times or more. CDR3 in amino acids: CIPAGGESGYTF. Here the CDR3 DNA reads TGCATCCCGGCGGGAGGGGAGAGCGGCTACACCTTC. The chain recombines TRBV20-1 with TRBJ1-2, with D perhaps matching TRBD1 (5 bases). This CDR3 spans 12 amino acids. Germline V lookup: CDR1 DFQATT, CDR2 SNEGSKA (reference sequence).

There are many counts of this clonotype. The chain recombines TRBV12-3 or TRBV12-4 with TRBJ2-1; 7 bases are shared with TRBD2. Trimming cost V 5 bases and J 2 bases; bases outside gene matches: 9. There are 16 residues in the CDR3. This chain's CDR3 is CASSHLGAGTYNEQFF. CDR3 DNA sequence: TGTGCCAGCAGTCACTTAGGAGCGGGGACCTACAATGAGCAGTTCTTC.

This clonotype came up a few times. The chain uses TRBV4-2 and TRBJ2-1, with a possible D match to TRBD1 (5 bases). Germline CDR1 and CDR2: LGHNA and YNFKEQ. The V end lost 0 bases, the J end lost 5 bases, and 5 bases lay between the germline ends. The CDR3 length is 13 residues. CDR3 coding DNA: TGTGCCAGCAGCCAAGACAGGGACAATGAGCAGTTCTTC. Protein product: CASSQDRDNEQFF.

Note on this clonotype: This may stem from a read error, because a much larger clone lies one nucleotide away. The chain links TRBV12-3 or TRBV12-4 to TRBJ1-2; D unresolved. This CDR3 spans 13 amino acids. V was cut by 5 bases and J by 8 bases, with 15 bases left in between. DNA for the CDR3: TGTGCCAGCAGTCCCCTATCCCGGCTCGGCTACACCTTC. This codes for CASSPLSRLGYTF.

This clonotype showed up many times. The DNA for the CDR3 is TGTGCCATCAGTGGTAACAGCGGGGGGGCCGGCACAGATACGCAGTATTTT. Its translation: CAISGNSGGAGTDTQYF. V usage is TRBV10-3 and J usage is TRBJ2-3; 10 nucleotides match TRBD2. This CDR3 has 17 amino acids. V was clipped by 4 bases and J by 1 base; unmatched bases: 8. The germline V gene encodes CDR1 ENHRY and CDR2 SYGVKD.

In its sample, this clonotype was seen a few times. The chain employs TRBV7-2 and TRBJ1-1; D is uncertain. V was cut by 1 base and J by 4 bases, with 19 bases left in between. The CDR3 has 17 amino acids. The germline V gene encodes CDR1 SGHTA and CDR2 FQGNSA. CDR3 loop: CASSLVSPGTWGTEAFF. CDR3 coding DNA: TGTGCCAGCAGCTTAGTTTCCCCAGGCACCTGGGGCACTGAAGCTTTCTTT.

This clonotype was picked up a small number of times. This chain links TRBV20-1 with TRBJ1-1, with D possibly matching TRBD1 (6 bases). The germline V gene encodes CDR1 DFQATT and CDR2 SNEGSKA (reference sequence). Trimming removed 6 bases from V and 6 bases from J, with 23 bases in between. The CDR3 has 15 residues. For the CDR3, the DNA is TGCAGTGCCCCCGCCCTGCGACAGGCCCCCGCTGAAGCTTTCTTT. Encoded protein: CSAPALRQAPAEAFF.

About this clonotype: The final CDR3 position lacks the conserved phenylalanine or tryptophan, pointing to a likely read error. The rearrangement links TRBV6-5 to TRBJ2-1, with D maybe TRBD2 (7 bases). Germline lookup yields CDR1 MNHEY and CDR2 SVGAGI. Trimming pared 4 bases from V and 0 bases from J, leaving 13 bases between. The CDR3 covers 16 residues. CDR3 DNA: TGTGCCAGCAGTTCCGGGGGGCTAAGCTCCTACAATGAGCAGTTCTGC. Translated, it gives CASSSGGLSSYNEQFC.

This clonotype was observed once. This sequence joins TRBV11-1 and TRBJ2-5; 14 bases map to TRBD2. Germline CDR1 SGHAT, CDR2 FQDESV (reference sequence). Trimming at V came to 3 bases and at J to 2 bases, leaving 5 bases not matched to a gene. The CDR3 is 17 amino acids. The CDR3 sequence is CASSFPGLAGGQETQYF. CDR3 in DNA: TGTGCCAGCAGCTTCCCTGGACTAGCGGGGGGACAAGAGACCCAGTACTTC.

This clonotype has more than one count but fewer than ten. The chain is built from TRBV20-1 and TRBJ2-4; TRBD2 aligns across 14 bases. V shed 0 bases, J shed 0 bases, and the junction held 7 bases outside the gene matches. Per the germline V gene, CDR1 is DFQATT and CDR2 is SNEGSKA (reference sequence). This CDR3 comprises 19 residues. This CDR3 reads CSARDQTSGGARAKNIQYF. The CDR3 nucleotides read TGCAGTGCTAGAGATCAGACTAGCGGGGGGGCAAGAGCCAAAAACATTCAGTACTTC.

The chain links TRBV5-1 to TRBJ2-3; TRBD2 aligns across 9 bases. Germline V gives CDR1 SGHRS, CDR2 YFSETQ. The CDR3 has 14 residues. The V gene end was trimmed by 4 bases and the J gene end by 8 bases; junction bases not matched to a gene: 8. CDR3 sequence reads: CASSPVAGDPTQYF. CDR3 coding DNA: TGCGCCAGCAGCCCTGTAGCGGGAGATCCTACGCAGTATTTT.

Here the CDR3 reads CSARGQVPYEQYF. CDR3 sequence (DNA): TGCAGTGCTAGGGGCCAGGTGCCCTACGAGCAGTACTTC. This chain uses TRBV20-1 with TRBJ2-7; D unclear. The germline V gene encodes CDR1 DFQATT and CDR2 SNEGSKA (reference sequence). V lost 3 bases to trimming and J lost 2 bases, with 11 bases between them. The CDR3 length is 13 residues.

In this sample, this clonotype turned up many times. This rearrangement joins TRBV9 to TRBJ2-5, with 8 bases aligning to TRBD2. This CDR3 comprises 14 residues. Germline loops: CDR1 SGDLS, CDR2 YYNGEE. V shed 5 bases and J 5 bases; nucleotides not matched to a gene: 8. The CDR3: CASSVSGGRETQYF. In DNA, the CDR3 is TGTGCCAGCAGTGTCTCGGGGGGGAGGGAGACCCAGTACTTC.

The rearrangement links TRBV20-1 to TRBJ2-6; D is ambiguous. This CDR3 region has 14 residues. Germline lookup yields CDR1 DFQATT and CDR2 SNEGSKA (reference sequence). Trimming took off 3 bases at V and 0 bases at J, with 6 bases between the two ends. CDR3 residues: CSASLGSGANVLTF. For the CDR3, the DNA is TGCAGTGCTAGCTTAGGCTCTGGGGCCAACGTCCTGACTTTC.

This clonotype was counted at least ten times. The rearrangement links TRBV29-1 to TRBJ2-2; 10 bases map to TRBD1. The germline gives CDR1 SQVTM, CDR2 ANQGSEA. CDR3 length: 15 amino acids. Trimming removed 3 bases from V and 6 bases from J; junction bases left unmatched: 7. The CDR3 reads CSVDPGQGVAGELFF. In DNA form, the CDR3 reads TGCAGCGTTGATCCTGGACAGGGGGTGGCCGGGGAGCTGTTTTTT.

This clonotype was found many times. It is unclear where the CDR3 begins or ends on the DNA, so no DNA is shown, and the CDR3 is as TCRdb lists it. This chain uses TRBV20-1 with TRBJ2-7; the listed D gene, TRBD2, was not tested against the DNA. The CDR3 length is 12 residues, termini included. The germline gives CDR1 DFQATT, CDR2 SNEGSKA (reference sequence). The CDR3 here is CSARVGGGIEYV.

The table lists this clonotype with many counts. The chain links TRBV29-1 to TRBJ2-5; D remains ambiguous. Germline V CDR1 and CDR2: SQVTM, ANQGSEA. The CDR3 has 14 amino acids. With 5 bases removed from V and 1 base from J, the gap between germline ends came to 14 bases. Written as DNA, the CDR3 is TGCAGCGTTCCTCCCCACGTGGGCCAAGAGACCCAGTACTTC. Its protein is CSVPPHVGQETQYF.